The T cell receptor beta chain described here comes from a study of T cell repertoires in cytomegalovirus infection. The wider study: Both CMV infection and a matching HLA type were indicated by public TCR beta signatures.

In TCRdb, the reads were re-called with MiXCR into one record per CDR3 protein. The sample contains 600,000 to 800,000 distinct CDR3 sequences, more than 20% of which appear only once. CDR1 and CDR2 from the germline V gene are SGHVS and FQNEAQ. The CDR3 contains 17 residues. J was trimmed by 5 bases and V by 4 bases; bases with no gene match: 14. To note about this clonotype: No antigen is known for it.

Overall study findings and caveats: Cumulated frequencies of public TCR beta families served to identify carriers of CMV plus the relevant HLA. In two of eight donors, the top clonotype was HLA-C-restricted CMV-specific.

This chain joins TRBV7-8 and TRBJ2-5; 9 positions agree with TRBD1. Material: CD8+ T cells from PBMCs. This clonotype originated in a human donor in good health (CMV status not recorded). Some clones in this sample may be carry-over from other donors' samples. The chain's CDR3 is CASSWDRDSSISETQYF. The CDR3 bases are TGTGCCAGCAGCTGGGACAGGGATTCGTCAATTAGCGAGACCCAGTACTTC. The whole variable domain, filled in from reference TRBV7-8 and TRBJ2-5, reads GAGVSQSPRYKVAKRGQDVALRCDPISGHVSLFWYQQALGQGPEFLTYFQNEAQLDKSGLPSDRFFAERPEGSVSTLKIQRTQQEDSAVYLCASSWDRDSSISETQYFGPGTRLLVL.